Listed here are 8 T cell receptor beta chains from one sample, sequenced in a study of blood T cells in healthy people across ages. Primed by a sample-barcoded 5' primer and a J-beta primer mix, a second PCR proceeded for roughly 6 to 12 cycles. A single record per CDR3 protein comes from TCRdb applying MiXCR to the 5' RACE reads. The sample has 1.6 million or so distinct CDR3 sequences; roughly 32% are singletons. Sequencing input: blood. The origin of the receptors is a woman in her 30s in good health.

Points on this clonotype: A much larger clone differs from this one at a single base, so this may be a read error. The gene calls are TRBV29-1 and TRBJ2-3, with 7 bases aligning to TRBD2. CDR1 and CDR2 (germline): SQVTM, ANQGSEA. The CDR3 runs to 15 residues. CDR3 coding DNA: TGCAGCGCCCTAGTGGGAGCGGGGAAAACAGATGCGCAGTATTTT. As protein: CSALVGAGKTDAQYF.

The chain links TRBV20-1 to TRBJ1-2; D possibly corresponds to TRBD1 (5 bases). The germline gives CDR1 DFQATT, CDR2 SNEGSKA (reference sequence). With 0 bases removed from V and 0 bases from J, the gap between germline ends came to 14 bases. The CDR3 is made up of 16 amino acids. This CDR3 reads CSARDMRGKANYGYTF. DNA for the CDR3: TGCAGTGCTAGAGACATGCGGGGCAAAGCTAACTATGGCTACACCTTC.

This clonotype was observed many times. This chain connects TRBV6-6 to TRBJ2-5, with TRBD2 matching 8 bases. The V gene end was trimmed by 5 bases and the J gene end by 5 bases; junction bases not matched to a gene: 13. Per the germline V gene, CDR1 is MNHNY and CDR2 is SVGAGI (reference sequence). This CDR3 region has 16 residues. The CDR3 DNA is TGTGCCAGCAGTGCCTCCGGGACTAGATTTTTGGAGACCCAGTACTTC. Translation gives CASSASGTRFLETQYF.

The chain couples TRBV7-3 to TRBJ2-4; 7 nucleotides agree with TRBD1. Germline values: CDR1 SGHTA, CDR2 FQGTGA. CDR3 length: 19 residues. Losses at the gene ends were 1 base for V and 4 bases for J; bases not matched to a gene: 16. CDR3 in amino acids: CASSLKCFWGQHSKNIQYF. As DNA, the CDR3 is TGTGCCAGCAGCTTAAAATGTTTTTGGGGACAGCACTCTAAAAACATTCAGTACTTC.

This chain uses TRBV15 with TRBJ1-2; D unresolved. The germline CDR1 and CDR2 sequences are LNHNV and YYDKDF (reference sequence). Trimming shortened V by 3 bases and J by 3 bases, and 17 bases separated the two germline ends. The CDR3 contains 16 residues. As DNA, the CDR3 is TGTGCCACCAGCAGCACCATAGGCCGAAATCACTATGGCTACACCTTC. It translates to CATSSTIGRNHYGYTF.

The chain joins TRBV29-1 to TRBJ2-5; D possibly matches TRBD1 or TRBD2 (6 bases each). The CDR3 loop spans 17 amino acids. The germline V gene has CDR1 SQVTM and CDR2 ANQGSEA. V lost 0 bases and J lost 4, with 21 bases in between. The chain's CDR3 is CSVEDLGGPISRETQYF. CDR3 sequence (DNA): TGCAGCGTTGAAGATCTGGGGGGCCCGATTTCGAGAGAGACCCAGTACTTC. The entire variable domain, with the rest obtained from reference TRBV29-1 and TRBJ2-5, is as follows: SAVISQKPSRDICQRGTSLTIQCQVDSQVTMMFWYRQQPGQSLTLIATANQGSEATYESGFVIDKFPISRPNLTFSTLTVSNMSPEDSSIYLCSVEDLGGPISRETQYFGPGTRLLVL.

V gene TRBV14 combines with J gene TRBJ2-4; D not certain. V lost 3 bases and J 1 base, leaving 19 bases between the germline ends. The germline CDR1 and CDR2 sequences are SGHDN and FVKESK. This CDR3 contains 18 residues. The CDR3, as DNA: TGTGCCAGCAGCCACGAGACCGTAGGCTTGGGGGCCAAAAACATTCAGTACTTC. Amino acid sequence: CASSHETVGLGAKNIQYF.

The sample holds many counts of this clonotype. The rearrangement links TRBV29-1 to TRBJ2-1; 10 bases line up with TRBD2. The length of the CDR3 is 13 residues. Germline V CDR1 and CDR2: SQVTM, ANQGSEA. Trimming at V came to 4 bases and at J to 15 bases, leaving 12 bases not matched to a gene. CDR3 protein: CSVVGSGGLSRFF. As DNA, the CDR3 is TGCAGCGTTGTAGGTAGCGGGGGGCTGAGTCGGTTCTTC.